These 2 T cell receptor beta chains share one sample of origin, sequenced in a study of CXCR3-negative and CXCR3-positive naive CD8 T cells. Libraries of TRB cDNA were made by 5' RACE and carried UMIs. For each CDR3 protein, TCRdb gives one entry from its re-call of the 5' RACE reads, without DNA. This listing includes 90,000 to 100,000 distinct CDR3 sequences. What was sequenced was naive CXCR3- CD8+ T cells from blood. Noted subset: CD45RO-CCR7+CD27+CD95- naive CD8+ T cells lacking CXCR3 (TNR3-). Receptor source: a human donor in good health. Some clones in this sample may be carry-over from other donors' samples.

The chain joins TRBV29-1 to TRBJ2-5; the D call from TCRdb, TRBD2, cannot be confirmed without DNA. The CDR3 extends over 12 amino acids. Germline loops: CDR1 SQVTM, CDR2 ANQGSEA. CDR3 protein: CSDRTSGSSLSF.

This chain connects TRBV7-9 to TRBJ2-5; TCRdb returns TRBD2, unconfirmable since there is no DNA. The V gene's germline CDR1 is SEHNR and CDR2 FQNEAQ (reference sequence). CDR3 size: 16 residues. This CDR3 reads CASSFNAGYERETQYF.